This entry lists 17 T cell receptor beta chains sequenced from one sample in a study of PD-1 blockade in classical Hodgkin lymphoma. TCRdb's table, derived via immunoSEQ multiplex PCR, lists solely in-frame clones and lacks some. Among 25,000 to 30,000 clones, approximately 90% were seen once, and the ten largest hold around 2.3%. All patients experienced relapse after autologous stem cell transplantation, and brentuximab vedotin exposure was variable. The sequencing used peripheral blood mononuclear cells (PBMCs), collected at baseline. The receptors were sampled from a human donor with classical Hodgkin lymphoma.

V and J are TRBV7-4 and TRBJ2-4, with D perhaps being TRBD1 or TRBD2 (5 bases each). Trimming shortened V by 2 bases and J by 0 bases, and 11 bases separated the two germline ends. This CDR3 spans 16 amino acids. Germline CDR1 is SGHVT and CDR2 is SQSDAQ. As DNA, the CDR3 is TGTGCCAGCAGCTTATGGGGGTTTCAAGCCAAAAACATTCAGTACTTC. This gives the protein CASSLWGFQAKNIQYF.

The chain couples TRBV6-6 to TRBJ1-6, with D tentatively TRBD1 (6 bases). V dropped 7 bases and J dropped 7 bases, with 17 bases sitting between them. Per germline, CDR1 MNHNY and CDR2 SVGAGI (reference sequence). The CDR3 has 15 amino acids. The CDR3 region is CASKDAGTTNSPLHF. CDR3 DNA: TGTGCCAGCAAAGACGCCGGGACAACCAATTCACCCCTCCACTTT.

V gene TRBV11-2 combines with J gene TRBJ2-3, with D possibly being TRBD2 (6 bases). Trimming pared 8 bases from V and 3 bases from J, leaving 12 bases between. Germline V gene sequence: CDR1 SGHAT, CDR2 FQNNGV. There are 13 residues in the CDR3. The CDR3 coding sequence is TGTGCCAGCGATGCGGGGTTAACAGATACGCAGTATTTT. It translates to CASDAGLTDTQYF.

The chain couples TRBV2 to TRBJ2-7; D is unclear. Germline CDR1 reads SNHLY; CDR2 reads FYNNEI. The CDR3 extends over 12 amino acids. V lost 7 bases to trimming and J lost 2 bases, with 9 bases between them. CDR3 protein: CASTGGAYEQYF. The DNA for the CDR3 is TGTGCCAGCACTGGCGGAGCCTACGAGCAGTACTTC.

The rearrangement uses TRBV9 and TRBJ1-1, with D maybe TRBD1 (5 bases). This CDR3 has 14 residues. Germline V CDR1 and CDR2: SGDLS, YYNGEE. Trimming removed 4 bases from V and 1 base from J, with 11 bases in between. CDR3 protein: CASSLTGGNTEAFF. In DNA, the CDR3 is TGTGCCAGCAGCCTTACGGGGGGGAACACTGAAGCTTTCTTT. Together with reference TRBV9 and TRBJ1-1, the CDR3 gives the full variable domain: DSGVTQTPKHLITATGQRVTLRCSPRSGDLSVYWYQQSLDQGLQFLIQYYNGEERAKGNILERFSAQQFPDLHSELNLSSLELGDSALYFCASSLTGGNTEAFFGQGTRLTVV.

The chain joins TRBV4-3 to TRBJ1-2; D gene ambiguous. CDR1 is LGHNA and CDR2 is YSLEER in the germline V gene. The CDR3 covers 16 residues. V shed 4 bases and J shed 2 bases, with 17 bases lying between them. CDR3 region: CASSPSQGSANYGYTF. DNA of the CDR3: TGCGCCAGCAGCCCCTCTCAAGGGTCAGCCAACTATGGCTACACCTTC.

The chain recombines TRBV28 with TRBJ2-1; 7 nucleotides agree with TRBD1. Germline loops: CDR1 MDHEN, CDR2 SYDVKM. Trimming at V came to 5 bases and at J to 3 bases, leaving 4 bases not matched to a gene. This CDR3 region has 14 residues. The CDR3 protein is CASSPPGGYNEQFF. The CDR3 DNA follows: TGTGCCAGCAGTCCTCCAGGGGGCTACAATGAGCAGTTCTTC. The variable domain in full, with the rest retrieved from reference TRBV28 and TRBJ2-1, is DVKVTQSSRYLVKRTGEKVFLECVQDMDHENMFWYRQDPGLGLRLIYFSYDVKMKEKGDIPEGYSVSREKKERFSLILESASTNQTSMYLCASSPPGGYNEQFFGPGTRLTVL.

The rearrangement joins TRBV4-3 to TRBJ1-2, with D tentatively TRBD1 (5 bases). With 5 bases removed from V and 3 bases from J, the gap between germline ends came to 16 bases. Germline V lookup: CDR1 LGHNA, CDR2 YSLEER. The CDR3 consists of 15 residues. The CDR3 bases are TGCGCCAGCAGCTCGGCGCCAGGGATCGACTATGGCTACACCTTC. Translation gives CASSSAPGIDYGYTF.

The chain joins TRBV5-1 to TRBJ2-2; TRBD1 aligns across 9 bases. This CDR3 is 15 amino acids long. V gave up 0 bases and J gave up 5 bases; unmatched junction bases: 2. Germline CDR1 reads SGHRS; CDR2 reads YFSETQ. This CDR3 reads CASSLEQGATGELFF. The CDR3 DNA sequence: TGCGCCAGCAGCTTGGAACAGGGGGCGACCGGGGAGCTGTTTTTT. Based on the CDR3 plus reference TRBV5-1 and TRBJ2-2, the full variable domain is KAGVTQTPRYLIKTRGQQVTLSCSPISGHRSVSWYQQTPGQGLQFLFEYFSETQRNKGNFPGRFSGRQFSNSRSEMNVSTLELGDSALYLCASSLEQGATGELFFGEGSRLTVL.

The chain has TRBV11-2 and TRBJ2-1; the match to TRBD2 covers 7 bases. The V segment lost 1 base and the J segment 5 bases; nucleotides outside the gene matches: 5. The CDR3 extends over 15 amino acids. CDR1 and CDR2 from the germline V gene are SGHAT and FQNNGV. Here the CDR3 reads CASSLVSRGNNEQFF. The CDR3, as DNA: TGTGCCAGCAGCTTAGTGTCGCGGGGGAACAATGAGCAGTTCTTC.

The gene calls are TRBV7-9 and TRBJ2-3; TRBD2 matches at 11 bases. Germline V gene sequence: CDR1 SEHNR, CDR2 FQNEAQ (reference sequence). The V and J ends lost 5 bases and 3 bases, in that order; junction bases with no gene match: 4. The CDR3 spans 15 residues. The CDR3 DNA reads as TGTGCCAGCAGCACTAGCGGGGGTCTTACAGATACGCAGTATTTT. Amino acids: CASSTSGGLTDTQYF.

V is TRBV5-6 and J is TRBJ1-6; D unclear. The germline CDR1 and CDR2 sequences are SGHDT and YYEEEE. The length of the CDR3 is 13 residues. V gave up 4 bases and J gave up 12 bases, with 14 bases separating them. The CDR3 nucleotides are TGTGCCAGCAGCCCCGGAGGCCTGGGACCCCTCCACTTT. Its translation is CASSPGGLGPLHF.

The V gene is TRBV5-1, the J gene TRBJ2-7, with 8 positions matching TRBD1. The V and J ends lost 0 bases and 3 bases, in that order; junction bases with no gene match: 2. CDR3 length equals 14 residues. Germline CDR1 SGHRS, CDR2 YFSETQ. CDR3 sequence (DNA): TGCGCCAGCAGCTTGGCCGGGACAGGCTACGAGCAGTACTTC. Translated: CASSLAGTGYEQYF.

CDR3 amino acids: CASGAGGDSGNTIYF. The CDR3 DNA reads TGTGCCAGCGGGGCAGGGGGGGACTCTGGAAACACCATATATTTT. The chain links TRBV6-5 to TRBJ1-3, with TRBD1 matching over 7 bases. Germline-derived CDR1 and CDR2 are MNHEY and SVGAGI. V was pared by 8 bases and J by 0 bases, with 7 bases of the junction left unmatched. This CDR3 is built from 15 residues.

This clone was counted only a few times. This CDR3 is CASSQGGQGSRGELFF. CDR3 DNA sequence: TGCGCCAGCAGCCAAGGGGGCCAGGGGTCTCGGGGGGAGCTGTTTTTT. The chain couples TRBV4-3 to TRBJ2-2; D might be TRBD1 (6 bases). Between the trimmed V and J ends, which lost 1 base and 8 bases, there was a span of 17 bases. The CDR3 has 16 residues. CDR1 LGHNA and CDR2 YSLEER come from the germline V gene.

The chain is built from TRBV7-9 and TRBJ2-6; D is ambiguous. The CDR3 totals 15 residues. V gave up 4 bases and J gave up 0 bases, with 7 bases separating them. The V gene's germline CDR1 is SEHNR and CDR2 FQNEAQ (reference sequence). CDR3 nucleotides: TGTGCCAGCAGCTATGCAAGCTCTGGGGCCAACGTCCTGACTTTC. Translated: CASSYASSGANVLTF.

This clone came up a few times. The rearrangement uses TRBV5-1 and TRBJ1-2; 9 bases agree with TRBD1. V trimming: 5 bases; J trimming: 2 bases; junction bases outside the gene matches: 7. The CDR3 loop spans 15 amino acids. Germline V gene lookup returns CDR1 SGHRS and CDR2 YFSETQ. The CDR3 sequence is CASSSTGGVNYGYTF. The CDR3 coding sequence is TGCGCCAGCAGTTCTACAGGGGGCGTCAACTATGGCTACACCTTC.